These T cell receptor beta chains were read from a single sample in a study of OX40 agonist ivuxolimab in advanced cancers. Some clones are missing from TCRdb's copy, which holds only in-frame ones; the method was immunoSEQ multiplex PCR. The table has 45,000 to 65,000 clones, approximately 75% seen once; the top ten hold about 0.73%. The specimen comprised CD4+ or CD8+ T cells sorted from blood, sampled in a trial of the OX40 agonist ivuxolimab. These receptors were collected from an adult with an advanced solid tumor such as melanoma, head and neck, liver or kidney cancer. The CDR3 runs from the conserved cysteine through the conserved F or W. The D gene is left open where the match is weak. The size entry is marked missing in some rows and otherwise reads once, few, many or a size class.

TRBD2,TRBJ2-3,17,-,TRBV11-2,TGTGCCAGCAGCTTAAGCGGGACTCGAATAAGCACAGATACGCAGTATTTT,CASSLSGTRISTDTQYF
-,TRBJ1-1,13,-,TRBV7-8,TGTGCCAGCAGCTCACGACGTGCCACTGAAGCTTTCTTT,CASSSRRATEAFF
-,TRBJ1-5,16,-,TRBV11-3,TGTGCCAGCAGCTTAGATGGGGAGCTTAGCAATCAGCCCCAGCATTTT,CASSLDGELSNQPQHF
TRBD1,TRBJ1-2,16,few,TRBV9,TGTGCCAGCAGCTCCCCCGGGACAGGGGGGAGCTATGGCTACACCTTC,CASSSPGTGGSYGYTF
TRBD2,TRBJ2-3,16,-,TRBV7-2,TGTGCCAGCAGCTTAGCTAGCGGGGGGGGCACAGATACGCAGTATTTT,CASSLASGGGTDTQYF
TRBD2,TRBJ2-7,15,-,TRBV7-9,TGTGCCAGCAGCCTGGGGACTAGCGGGGGGCGGGAGCAGTACTTC,CASSLGTSGGREQYF
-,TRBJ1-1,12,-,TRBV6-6,TGTGCCAGCACTAGACAGAACACTGAAGCTTTCTTT,CASTRQNTEAFF
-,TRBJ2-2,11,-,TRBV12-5,TGTGCTAGTGGTTTAAGAGGGGAGCTGTTTTTT,CASGLRGELFF
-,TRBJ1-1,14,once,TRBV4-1,TGCGCCAGCAGCCAAATCGGGCAGAACACTGAAGCTTTCTTT,CASSQIGQNTEAFF
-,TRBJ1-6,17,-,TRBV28,TGTGCCAGCAGTCGTAGCGGGCAGTTCACCTATAATTCACCCCTCCACTTT,CASSRSGQFTYNSPLHF
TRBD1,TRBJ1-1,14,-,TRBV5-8,TGTGCCAGCAGTTGGTTAACAGGGGGCACTGAAGCTTTCTTT,CASSWLTGGTEAFF
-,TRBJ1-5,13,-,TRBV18,TGTGCCAGCTCACCAGGGGCAAGGCAGCCCCAGCATTTT,CASSPGARQPQHF
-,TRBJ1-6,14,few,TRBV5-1,TGCGCCAGCAGCTTGGCACAGGGTAATTCACCCCTCCACTTT,CASSLAQGNSPLHF
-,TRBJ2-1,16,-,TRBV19,TGTGCCAGTAGTTCCAAGGGGCCGAGCTCCTACAATGAGCAGTTCTTC,CASSSKGPSSYNEQFF
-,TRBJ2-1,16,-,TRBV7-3,TGTGCCAGCAGCCCGTCAGGTGCGTCCACCTACAATGAGCAGTTCTTC,CASSPSGASTYNEQFF
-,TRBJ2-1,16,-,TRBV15,TGTGCCACCAGCAGAGATGTGGCGGGGCTTTCGGATGAGCAGTTCTTC,CATSRDVAGLSDEQFF
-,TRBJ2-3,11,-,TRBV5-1,TGCGCCAGCAGCGACACAGATACGCAGTATTTT,CASSDTDTQYF
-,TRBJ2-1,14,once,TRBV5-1,TGCGCCAGCAGCTTCGGGCAGGGTGACAATGAGCAGTTCTTC,CASSFGQGDNEQFF
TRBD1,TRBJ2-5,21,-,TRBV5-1,TGCGCCAGCAGCTTGGCCCTGGGGACAGGGTCTCTAACGCTCAGTATGGAGACCCAGTACTTC,CASSLALGTGSLTLSMETQYF
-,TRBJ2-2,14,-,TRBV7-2,TGTGCCAGCAGCTTGGGACAGAACACCGGGGAGCTGTTTTTT,CASSLGQNTGELFF
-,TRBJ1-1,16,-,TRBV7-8,TGTGCCAGCAGCTTAGAGATCGGCCGGATGAACACTGAAGCTTTCTTT,CASSLEIGRMNTEAFF
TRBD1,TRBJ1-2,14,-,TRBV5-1,TGCGCCAGCAGCGGGACAGGGGGCAGCTATGGCTACACCTTC,CASSGTGGSYGYTF
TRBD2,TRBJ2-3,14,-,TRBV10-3,TGTGCCATCGACCCTAGCGGGGGGGCGGATACGCAGTATTTT,CAIDPSGGADTQYF
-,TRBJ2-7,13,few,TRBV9,TGTGCCAGCAGCGTCACAGGGCACGGGGAGCAGTACTTC,CASSVTGHGEQYF
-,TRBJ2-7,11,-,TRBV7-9,TGTGCCAGCAGCCGGGACCTAGCTTGGGGCTTC,CASSRDLAWGF
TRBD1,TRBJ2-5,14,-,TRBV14,TGTGCCAGCACGAAAGGGGGCGAGGGACAGACCCAGTACTTC,CASTKGGEGQTQYF
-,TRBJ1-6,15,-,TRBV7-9,TGTGCCAGCAGCAGTAAAGCTGGGGCTAATTCACCCCTCCACTTT,CASSSKAGANSPLHF
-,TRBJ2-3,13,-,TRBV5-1,TGCGCCAGCTCCACCGGAAGCACAGATACGCAGTATTTT,CASSTGSTDTQYF
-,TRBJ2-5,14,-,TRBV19,TGTGCCAGTAGTATAGAAAGGCGAGGAGAGACCCAGTACTTC,CASSIERRGETQYF
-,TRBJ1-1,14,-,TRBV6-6,TGTGCCAGCAGTTACGAAGGGTCGGGCACTGAAGCTTTCTTT,CASSYEGSGTEAFF
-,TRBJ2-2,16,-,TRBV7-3,TGTGCCAGCAGCACTCGGGCAACGGAGGGCACCGGGGAGCTGTTTTTT,CASSTRATEGTGELFF
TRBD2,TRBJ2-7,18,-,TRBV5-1,TGCGCCAGCAGCTTCCTCGGGGGTAGCGGGGTAAGCTCCTACGAGCAGTACTTC,CASSFLGGSGVSSYEQYF